This is a list of T cell receptor beta chains from one sample in a study of blood T cell repertoires in COVID-19. Libraries were prepared by immunoSEQ multiplex PCR; TCRdb keeps only in-frame clonotypes and omits some of them. The repertoire has 70,000 or so clones, 79% of them found once; the top ten carry 15% to 20%. The sequencing sample was made of peripheral blood. Every receptor here comes from a man in his 60s with acute or convalescent COVID-19. CDR3s include the opening cysteine and the closing phenylalanine or tryptophan. D genes are given only for firm matches. Only some rows state a clone size, as once, few, many or a class for expanded clones.

clone_size	v_call	d_call	j_call	cdr3_nt	cdr3_aa
few	TRBV7-2	NA	TRBJ2-3	TGTGCCAGCAGCTTGGTAGCGGATCACACAGATACGCAGTATTTT	CASSLVADHTDTQYF
few	TRBV4-3	NA	TRBJ2-3	TGCGCCAGCAGCCAAGAGGCCGGGTGGGGCACAGATACGCAGTATTTT	CASSQEAGWGTDTQYF
few	TRBV27	TRBD1	TRBJ1-3	TGTGCCAGCAGACGGGCCGGGACAGGGGCATCCGGAAACACCATATATTTT	CASRRAGTGASGNTIYF
NA	TRBV6-5	TRBD1	TRBJ2-1	TGTGCCAGCAGTTATGACAGGGGAACGCACAATGAGCAGTTCTTC	CASSYDRGTHNEQFF
NA	TRBV6-2/TRBV6-3	NA	TRBJ1-5	TGTGCCAGCAGTTACTCGACAAGCAATCAGCCCCAGCATTTT	CASSYSTSNQPQHF
NA	TRBV19	TRBD1	TRBJ1-6	TGTGCCAGTAGTCTATTACCCGGGACAGGGGGCAATTCACCCCTCCACTTT	CASSLLPGTGGNSPLHF
NA	TRBV2	TRBD1	TRBJ1-1	TGTGCCAGCACCGGACAGGGGGGCACTGAAGCTTTCTTT	CASTGQGGTEAFF
NA	TRBV2	NA	TRBJ2-3	TGTGCCAGCAGTGAAGTTAGTTTCACAGATACGCAGTATTTT	CASSEVSFTDTQYF
once	TRBV5-1	TRBD1	TRBJ2-7	TGCGCCAGCAGCCGCCTGACAGGGAGATCCTACGAGCAGTACTTC	CASSRLTGRSYEQYF
NA	TRBV9	TRBD2	TRBJ2-1	TGTGCCAGCAGCGTGCGGGACTACAACAATGAGCAGTTCTTC	CASSVRDYNNEQFF
many	TRBV6-4	NA	TRBJ2-2	TGTGCCAGCAGTGACTCCGACACCGGGGAGCTGTTTTTT	CASSDSDTGELFF
once	TRBV13	TRBD2	TRBJ2-5	TGTGCCAGCAGCTTTCGGGGAGGGGAGACCCAGTACTTC	CASSFRGGETQYF
NA	TRBV3-1/TRBV3-2	TRBD1	TRBJ2-7	TGTGCCAGCAGCCAATTGGGACAGGGCTACGAGCAGTACTTC	CASSQLGQGYEQYF
NA	TRBV5-1	TRBD1	TRBJ1-4	TGCGCCAGCAGCACCGCCGGGACAGCGAATGAAAAACTGTTTTTT	CASSTAGTANEKLFF
NA	TRBV7-2	NA	TRBJ2-3	TGTGCCAGCAGCGGGGGCCCCACAGATACGCAGTATTTT	CASSGGPTDTQYF
NA	TRBV24-1	NA	TRBJ1-5	TGTGCCACCAGTGCAGGTTGGGGCAATCAGCCCCAGCATTTT	CATSAGWGNQPQHF
NA	TRBV18	TRBD1	TRBJ2-5	TGTGCCAGCTCACCGCCGGGACAGAAAGAGACCCAGTACTTC	CASSPPGQKETQYF
NA	TRBV19	NA	TRBJ1-6	TGTGCCAGTAGTAACGAGGGTGATTCACCCCTCCACTTT	CASSNEGDSPLHF